This TCR beta chain was captured in a study of blood T cell repertoires in COVID-19. Study overall: T cells, B-cell-depleted T cells, or PBMCs provided the cDNA or gDNA that served as material.

TCRdb's copy holds only in-frame clones and misses some; the assay was immunoSEQ multiplex PCR. The sample comprises some 300,000 clones, 90% of which are singletons, and around 4.3% rests with the top ten. The CDR3 length is 13 residues. Trimming pared 5 bases from V and 5 bases from J, leaving 15 bases between. CDR1 is GTSNPN and CDR2 is SVGIG in the germline V gene (reference sequence). The chain joins TRBV30 to TRBJ1-2, with D hard to call. This receptor was identified in a woman aged 18-29 years with acute COVID-19. The sequenced sample was PBMCs or T cells enriched from blood (not recorded which). The CDR3 region has the DNA TGTGCCTGGGAGGACGGGGTGACTTATGGCTACACCTTC. Residues: CAWEDGVTYGYTF.